These 9 T cell receptor beta chains were all obtained from the same sample, sequenced in a study of Graves' ophthalmopathy and Graves' hyperthyroidism. For repertoire sequencing, the TCR beta CDR3 regions were amplified from RNA transcripts. HTBI-primed first-round RT-PCR preceded second-round multiplex PCR. TCRdb reprocessed the multiplex PCR reads via MiXCR and lists one record per CDR3 protein. The sample yields roughly 400,000 distinct CDR3 sequences, 15% seen once. The specimen was peripheral blood. The receptors here all came from a woman younger than 30 with stable Graves' hyperthyroidism.

This chain joins TRBV30 and TRBJ2-5, with no clear D. The CDR3 is 16 amino acids. Trimming shortened V by 1 base and J by 5 bases, and 20 bases separated the two germline ends. Germline lookup yields CDR1 GTSNPN and CDR2 SVGIG (reference sequence). CDR3 sequence reads: CAWSAPPGLQGETQYF. The DNA for the CDR3 is TGTGCCTGGAGTGCTCCGCCAGGCCTCCAAGGGGAGACCCAGTACTTC.

In its sample, this clonotype was seen many times. This chain joins TRBV18 and TRBJ1-5, with 7 bases matching TRBD1. CDR1 KGHSH and CDR2 LQKENI come from the germline V gene. Trimming removed 5 bases from V and 1 base from J; junction bases left unmatched: 11. The CDR3 runs 17 residues. CDR3 DNA sequence: TGTGCCAGCTCAAAGACAGGGAGGGTCTTCAGCAATCAGCCCCAGCATTTT. This translates into CASSKTGRVFSNQPQHF.

Notes on this clonotype: This clone may be a read error of a much larger clone one base away. CDR3 coding DNA: TGTACCAGCAATGACGGGGTCGACCCCTACGAGCAGTACTTC. This sequence encodes CTSNDGVDPYEQYF. The chain is built from TRBV2 and TRBJ2-7; D is perhaps TRBD2 (5 bases). Germline-derived CDR1 and CDR2 are SNHLY and FYNNEI. The CDR3 contains 14 residues.

The table lists this clonotype with a count of one. This rearrangement joins TRBV11-2 to TRBJ1-1, with D unresolved. This CDR3 is built from 16 residues. Germline CDR1 reads SGHAT; CDR2 reads FQNNGV. The V and J ends lost 5 bases and 1 base respectively, with 17 bases between them. CDR3 coding DNA: TGTGCCAGCAGCCCCCAAGGGAAGACGGGGAACACTGAAGCTTTCTTT. This sequence encodes CASSPQGKTGNTEAFF. Complete variable domain (other parts from reference TRBV11-2 and TRBJ1-1): EAGVAQSPRYKIIEKRQSVAFWCNPISGHATLYWYQQILGQGPKLLIQFQNNGVVDDSQLPKDRFSAERLKGVDSTLKIQPAKLEDSAVYLCASSPQGKTGNTEAFFGQGTRLTVV.

At least ten counts were recorded for this clonotype. This chain links TRBV6-2 or TRBV6-3 with TRBJ1-1, with a weak D call TRBD1 (6 bases). Germline V gene data show CDR1 as MNHEY and CDR2 as SVGEGT. CDR3 length: 14 residues. The V gene lost 2 bases and the J gene lost 5 bases, with 12 bases spanning the gap. CDR3 protein: CASSYAGTGTEAFF. Here the CDR3 DNA reads TGTGCCAGCAGTTACGCGGGAACAGGGACTGAAGCTTTCTTT.

About this clonotype: At one end, the junction sequence differs from germline, possibly due to a read error. The gene calls are TRBV28 and TRBJ1-2; TRBD1 might be the D (5 bases). The CDR3 runs 13 residues. Germline V CDR1 and CDR2: MDHEN, SYDVKM. The CDR3 DNA follows: TGTGCCAGCTGTTTATCTCAGGGAGTCGGCTACACCTTC. This sequence encodes CASCLSQGVGYTF.

This clonotype appeared many times. This chain uses TRBV12-3 or TRBV12-4 with TRBJ1-2, with a tentative D call TRBD1 (5 bases). Between the trimmed V and J ends, which lost 4 bases and 4 bases, there was a span of 13 bases. This CDR3 contains 14 residues. The chain's CDR3 is CASSYRGGGYGYTF. For the CDR3, the DNA is TGTGCCAGCAGTTATCGGGGGGGGGGCTATGGCTACACCTTC.

This clonotype was counted between two and nine times. This chain uses TRBV18 with TRBJ1-2; D is undetermined. The CDR3 loop spans 17 amino acids. Germline CDR1 is KGHSH and CDR2 is LQKENI. V was cut by 4 bases and J by 8 bases, with 26 bases left in between. CDR3 region: CASSHLDGSVLNFGYTF. As DNA, the CDR3 is TGTGCCAGCTCACACCTGGACGGCTCAGTGTTGAATTTCGGCTACACCTTC.

This clonotype was observed many times. The chain is built from TRBV2 and TRBJ2-2; 12 nucleotides match TRBD1. Per the germline V gene, CDR1 is SNHLY and CDR2 is FYNNEI. This CDR3 contains 17 residues. The V gene end was trimmed by 7 bases and the J gene end by 5 bases; junction bases not matched to a gene: 11. In DNA, the CDR3 is TGTGCCAGCACCGGGGGGGACAGGGGGCCAAGGACCGGGGAGCTGTTTTTT. The encoded protein is CASTGGDRGPRTGELFF. The entire variable domain, with the rest obtained from reference TRBV2 and TRBJ2-2, is as follows: EPEVTQTPSHQVTQMGQEVILRCVPISNHLYFYWYRQILGQKVEFLVSFYNNEISEKSEIFDDQFSVERPDGSNFTLKIRSTKLEDSAMYFCASTGGDRGPRTGELFFGEGSRLTVL.